These 18 T cell receptor beta chains were sequenced from one sample in a study of vaccination and CD4 T cells after COVID-19. Scientists ran DNA taken from cultured CD4+ T cells through the Oncomine TCR Beta short-read assay for sequencing. TCRdb itself ran the PCR reads through MiXCR, one entry per CDR3 protein. Among about 15,000 distinct CDR3 sequences, 42% were seen once, and the ten largest hold 20% to 25%. These receptors' antigens are unknown. Treatment meaning: approximately 11-day PBMC culture with coronavirus spike peptide pools or control peptides (ViraFEST assay). What was sequenced was cultured CD4+ T cells from blood. Receptors originate from a human donor with COVID-19.

This sequence joins TRBV15 and TRBJ2-3, with 8 bases that match TRBD1. The germline gives CDR1 LNHNV, CDR2 YYDKDF (reference sequence). This CDR3 region has 14 residues. Trimming at V came to 3 bases and at J to 5 bases, leaving 4 bases not matched to a gene. CDR3 loop: CATSSRQGKDTQYF. In DNA form, the CDR3 reads TGTGCCACCAGCAGCCGACAGGGGAAAGATACGCAGTATTTT.

Only a few counts were recorded for this clonotype. The chain is built from TRBV6-1 and TRBJ1-4; D is uncertain. The CDR3 is made up of 19 amino acids. The V end lost 1 base, the J end lost 0 bases, and 18 bases lay between the germline ends. The germline V gene encodes CDR1 MNHNS and CDR2 SASEGT. The CDR3 nucleotides are TGTGCCAGCAGTGAAGAAAGCGTGGGCCGGAGGTCAACTAATGAAAAACTGTTTTTT. As protein: CASSEESVGRRSTNEKLFF.

The V call is TRBV30, the J call TRBJ2-5, with 13 bases lining up with TRBD2. Germline V gene data show CDR1 as GTSNPN and CDR2 as SVGIG (reference sequence). The V segment lost 1 base and the J segment 1 base; nucleotides outside the gene matches: 0. There are 15 residues in the CDR3. The CDR3 nucleotides are TGTGCCTGGAGTGGGACTAGCGGGAGCCAAGAGACCCAGTACTTC. The encoded protein is CAWSGTSGSQETQYF.

The chain recombines TRBV5-1 with TRBJ2-5, with D possibly being TRBD2 (5 bases). Per the germline V gene, CDR1 is SGHRS and CDR2 is YFSETQ. V lost 0 bases and J lost 5, with 8 bases in between. CDR3 length equals 13 residues. This CDR3 reads CASSLGGGETQYF. The CDR3 coding sequence is TGCGCCAGCAGCTTGGGTGGAGGTGAGACCCAGTACTTC.

V gene TRBV6-5 combines with J gene TRBJ2-7; D is perhaps TRBD1 or TRBD2 (6 bases each). The CDR3 contains 13 residues. Per germline, CDR1 MNHEY and CDR2 SVGAGI. With 4 bases removed from V and 3 bases from J, the gap between germline ends came to 10 bases. CDR3 sequence: CASSFGGHYEQYF. CDR3 DNA sequence: TGTGCCAGCAGTTTCGGGGGACACTACGAGCAGTACTTC.

There are a few counts of this clonotype. V gene TRBV19 combines with J gene TRBJ1-1; no reliable D call. The V gene lost 8 bases and the J gene lost 0 bases, with 13 bases spanning the gap. In germline, CDR1 is LNHDA, CDR2 SQIVND (reference sequence). This CDR3 has 14 amino acids. CDR3 sequence (DNA): TGTGCCAGTGGTTCCGCGGAAATGAACACTGAAGCTTTCTTT. As protein: CASGSAEMNTEAFF.

A few counts support this clonotype. The chain has TRBV7-2 and TRBJ2-3; 7 bases agree with TRBD2. Germline-derived CDR1 and CDR2 are SGHTA and FQGNSA. The V gene end was trimmed by 7 bases and the J gene end by 3 bases; junction bases not matched to a gene: 10. CDR3 length equals 15 residues. For the CDR3, the DNA is TGTGCCAGCACCCAAGATTCGGGGGGTACAGATACGCAGTATTTT. It encodes CASTQDSGGTDTQYF.

The chain uses TRBV6-1 and TRBJ1-2, with D maybe TRBD1 (5 bases). V lost 7 bases, J lost 4 bases, and 7 bases lay in between. This CDR3 is built from 11 residues. Germline V gives CDR1 MNHNS, CDR2 SASEGT. The CDR3 sequence is CASMTAYGYTF. The CDR3, as DNA: TGTGCCAGCATGACAGCCTATGGCTACACCTTC.

The chain employs TRBV2 and TRBJ1-1; D unresolved. V gave up 7 bases and J gave up 1 base, with 16 bases separating them. The germline gives CDR1 SNHLY, CDR2 FYNNEI. This CDR3 is 15 amino acids long. CDR3 in DNA: TGTGCCAGCACCCTACGAGAGGGCAAGAACACTGAAGCTTTCTTT. Translating it yields CASTLREGKNTEAFF.

The sample holds a few counts of this clonotype. The chain couples TRBV6-1 to TRBJ1-5; D is ambiguous. Germline CDR1 and CDR2: MNHNS and SASEGT. The CDR3 is 14 residues long. The V and J ends lost 3 bases and 4 bases respectively, with 10 bases between them. The CDR3 sequence is CASSESTRNQPQHF. The CDR3 bases are TGTGCCAGCAGTGAGTCGACCAGGAATCAGCCCCAGCATTTT.

This chain links TRBV7-2 with TRBJ1-5; possible D gene TRBD1, 5 bases. Germline CDR1 SGHTA, CDR2 FQGNSA. The V gene lost 4 bases and the J gene lost 3 bases, with 10 bases spanning the gap. This CDR3 has 14 amino acids. CDR3 DNA sequence: TGTGCCAGCAGCTACGACAGACTCAATCAGCCCCAGCATTTT. It yields the protein CASSYDRLNQPQHF.

The chain joins TRBV4-1 to TRBJ2-7, with D hard to call. Germline V lookup: CDR1 MGHRA, CDR2 YSYEKL. V shed 4 bases and J shed 1 base, with 17 bases lying between them. The CDR3 runs to 16 residues. The CDR3 DNA is TGCGCCAGCAGCCGGAACTGGGCTACCGAATCCTACGAGCAGTACTTC. Its protein is CASSRNWATESYEQYF.

This clonotype was detected once. The V gene is TRBV6-2 or TRBV6-3, the J gene TRBJ2-1; TRBD2 is a possible D gene (5 bases). The V gene's germline CDR1 is MNHEY and CDR2 SVGEGT. Trimming took off 2 bases at V and 10 bases at J, with 18 bases between the two ends. The CDR3 is 15 residues long. CDR3 protein: CASSYRSSPDGEQFF. In nucleotides, the CDR3 is TGTGCCAGCAGTTACCGGTCTAGCCCCGATGGGGAGCAGTTCTTC.

The gene calls are TRBV11-2 and TRBJ2-3; TRBD1 or TRBD2 may be the D gene (5 bases each). Trimming took 4 bases from V and 0 from J, leaving 11 bases between them. Germline loops: CDR1 SGHAT, CDR2 FQNNGV. CDR3 length: 15 amino acids. The DNA for the CDR3 is TGTGCCAGCAGCTCTGGGACCGTCAGCACAGATACGCAGTATTTT. Its protein product is CASSSGTVSTDTQYF.

A remark on this clonotype: Its ends do not fully match the called genes, so a read error is possible. V gene TRBV19 combines with J gene TRBJ1-1, with D possibly matching TRBD1 (5 bases). Germline CDR1 and CDR2: LNHDA and SQIVND (reference sequence). The CDR3 has 14 residues. The CDR3 reads CTSSIDGGNTEAFF. The CDR3 coding sequence is TGTACCAGTAGTATAGACGGGGGGAACACTGAAGCTTTCTTT.

A few counts support this clonotype. The rearrangement joins TRBV19 to TRBJ1-5, with a tentative D call TRBD1 (6 bases). The V gene lost 6 bases and the J gene lost 9 bases, with 15 bases spanning the gap. The CDR3 spans 13 residues. The germline V gene encodes CDR1 LNHDA and CDR2 SQIVND (reference sequence). CDR3: CASRAQGFGPQHF. The DNA of the CDR3 is TGTGCCAGTAGGGCGCAGGGGTTTGGGCCCCAGCATTTT.

The CDR3 sequence: CASSFAIYNSPLHF. As DNA, the CDR3 is TGTGCCAGCAGCTTCGCCATTTATAATTCACCCCTCCACTTT. The chain has TRBV7-9 and TRBJ1-6; D unresolved. CDR3 length: 14 amino acids. Trimming shortened V by 3 bases and J by 4 bases, and 7 bases separated the two germline ends. The germline V gene has CDR1 SEHNR and CDR2 FQNEAQ (reference sequence).

In this sample, this clonotype turned up a few times. The genes are TRBV25-1 and TRBJ1-6; weak D call: TRBD1 (6 bases). The V gene's germline CDR1 is MGHDK and CDR2 SYGVNS. The ends were cut back, 0 bases at V and 10 bases at J, with 10 bases in the middle. This CDR3 comprises 14 residues. The CDR3 DNA follows: TGTGCCAGCAGTGAATACAGGGGATTGTCACCCCTCCACTTT. Translation gives CASSEYRGLSPLHF.